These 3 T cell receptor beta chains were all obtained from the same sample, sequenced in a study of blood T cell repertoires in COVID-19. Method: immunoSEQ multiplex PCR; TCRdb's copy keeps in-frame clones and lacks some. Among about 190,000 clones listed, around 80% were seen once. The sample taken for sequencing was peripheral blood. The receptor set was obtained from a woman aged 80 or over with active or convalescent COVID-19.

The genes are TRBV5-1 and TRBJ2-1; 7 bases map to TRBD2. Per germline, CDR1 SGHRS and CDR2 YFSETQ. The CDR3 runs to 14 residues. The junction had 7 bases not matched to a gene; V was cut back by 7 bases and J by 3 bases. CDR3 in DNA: TGCGCCAGCGGGCGGCTAGCGGACTACAATGAGCAGTTCTTC. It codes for CASGRLADYNEQFF.

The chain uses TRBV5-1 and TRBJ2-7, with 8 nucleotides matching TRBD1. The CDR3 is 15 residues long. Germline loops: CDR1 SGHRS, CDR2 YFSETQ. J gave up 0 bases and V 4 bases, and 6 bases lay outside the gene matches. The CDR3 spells CASSGQGTTSYEQYF. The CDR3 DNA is TGCGCCAGCAGCGGACAGGGTACGACCTCCTACGAGCAGTACTTC.

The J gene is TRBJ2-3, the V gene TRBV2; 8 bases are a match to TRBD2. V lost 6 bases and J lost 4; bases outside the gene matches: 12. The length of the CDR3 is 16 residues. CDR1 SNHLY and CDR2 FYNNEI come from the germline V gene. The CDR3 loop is CASRYTTGGQADTQYF. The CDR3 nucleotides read TGTGCCAGCAGATACACAACGGGGGGGCAGGCAGATACGCAGTATTTT.